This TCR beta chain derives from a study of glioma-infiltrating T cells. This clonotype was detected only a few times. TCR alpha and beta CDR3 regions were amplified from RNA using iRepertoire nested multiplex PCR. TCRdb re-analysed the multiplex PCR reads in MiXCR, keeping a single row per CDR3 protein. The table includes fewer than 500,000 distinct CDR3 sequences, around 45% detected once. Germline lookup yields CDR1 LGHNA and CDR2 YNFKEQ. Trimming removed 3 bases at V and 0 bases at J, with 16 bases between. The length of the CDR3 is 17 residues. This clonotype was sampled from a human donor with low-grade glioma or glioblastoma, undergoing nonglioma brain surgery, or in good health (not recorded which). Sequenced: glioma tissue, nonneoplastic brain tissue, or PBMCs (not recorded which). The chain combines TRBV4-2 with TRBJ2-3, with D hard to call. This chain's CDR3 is CASSHRQASLSTDTQYF. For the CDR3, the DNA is TGTGCCAGCAGCCACAGGCAGGCGAGCCTTAGCACAGATACGCAGTATTTT.